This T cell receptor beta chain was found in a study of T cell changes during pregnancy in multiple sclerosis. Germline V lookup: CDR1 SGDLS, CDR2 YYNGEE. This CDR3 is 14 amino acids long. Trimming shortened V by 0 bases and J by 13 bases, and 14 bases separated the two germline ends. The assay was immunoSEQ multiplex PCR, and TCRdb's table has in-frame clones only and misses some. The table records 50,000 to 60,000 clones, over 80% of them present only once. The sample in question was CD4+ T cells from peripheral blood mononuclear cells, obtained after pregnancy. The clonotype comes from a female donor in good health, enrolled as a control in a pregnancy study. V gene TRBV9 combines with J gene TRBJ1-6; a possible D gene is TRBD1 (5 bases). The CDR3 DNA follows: TGTGCCAGCAGCGTAGAATGGGGGGGTTCGCCCCTCCACTTT. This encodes CASSVEWGGSPLHF.